The 5 T cell receptor beta chains given below trace back to one sample, sequenced in a study of response to subunit inactivated influenza vaccine (dated 2018 in TCRdb). To prepare the library, RT-PCR was applied. Reads for this sample came from an Illumina HiSeq 2500. The public reads were quality trimmed at Q25 with fastp and then assembled into clones with MiXCR by TCRdb, keeping productive beta chains. For every CDR3 protein sequence, its rows merge into one entry that carries the most common genes and DNA. This sample gives hundreds of thousands of distinct CDR3 sequences in total; roughly 25% of them show up just once. The ten largest make up 1.5% to 2% of the sample. The sample in question was CD4+ T cells sorted from PBMCs, obtained 5 to 6 days after vaccination. Every receptor here comes from a man in his fifties or sixties who received an inactivated influenza vaccine. Donor details come from another sample of the same person, matched by shared clones.

The chain uses TRBV10-3 and TRBJ1-5; TRBD1 matches at 9 bases. Germline-derived CDR1 and CDR2 are ENHRY and SYGVKD. Losses at the gene ends were 6 bases for V and 6 bases for J; bases not matched to a gene: 6. The CDR3 contains 14 residues. For the CDR3, the DNA is TGTGCCATCAGGGGGACAGGGAGCGGTCAGCCCCAGCATTTT. This sequence encodes CAIRGTGSGQPQHF.

J is TRBJ1-1 and V is TRBV12-3 or TRBV12-4; the D gene is possibly TRBD1 (5 bases). Trimming left V 0 bases short and J 5 bases short, with 10 bases between. The CDR3 consists of 14 residues. CDR3 in DNA: TGTGCCAGCAGTTTAGCGCGACAGTTAACTGAAGCTTTCTTT. Protein: CASSLARQLTEAFF.

This clonotype was recorded a few times. The chain joins TRBV30 to TRBJ1-2, with TRBD1 identical over 7 bases. The V gene's germline CDR1 is GTSNPN and CDR2 SVGIG (reference sequence). The CDR3 is made up of 16 amino acids. The V segment lost 4 bases and the J segment 4 bases; nucleotides outside the gene matches: 15. The CDR3 sequence: CAWNPGIGGFGYGYTF. As DNA, the CDR3 is TGTGCCTGGAACCCTGGTATAGGGGGCTTTGGCTATGGCTACACCTTC.

This rearrangement joins TRBV7-9 to TRBJ2-5; TRBD1 matches 10 bases. The CDR3 totals 16 residues. The ends lost 5 bases at V and 5 bases at J; junction bases unmatched: 11. Germline V gene lookup returns CDR1 SEHNR and CDR2 FQNEAQ (reference sequence). DNA of the CDR3: TGTGCCAGCAGCGCCTCCGGGACAGGGGTTTGGGAGACCCAGTACTTC. It codes for CASSASGTGVWETQYF.

This clonotype showed up just a few times. The chain joins TRBV2 to TRBJ1-2; tentatively, D is TRBD1 (5 bases). This CDR3 has 12 amino acids. Germline V CDR1 and CDR2: SNHLY, FYNNEI. V shed 6 bases and J shed 4 bases, with 9 bases lying between them. The CDR3 DNA is TGTGCCAGCAGGGGGGGTGCCTATGGCTACACCTTC. This codes for CASRGGAYGYTF. The full variable domain, its missing parts supplied by reference TRBV2 and TRBJ1-2, is EPEVTQTPSHQVTQMGQEVILRCVPISNHLYFYWYRQILGQKVEFLVSFYNNEISEKSEIFDDQFSVERPDGSNFTLKIRSTKLEDSAMYFCASRGGAYGYTFGSGTRLTVV.